The clone carrying this T cell receptor (beta chain) was seen repeatedly, ten times or more. The data are from a study of T-cell reconstitution after alpha-beta-depleted transplantation in children. V was pared by 3 bases and J by 6 bases, with 18 bases between. This CDR3 contains 15 residues. Germline V gene lookup returns CDR1 DFQATT and CDR2 SNEGSKA (reference sequence). This sample's TCRbeta library carried unique molecular identifier barcodes. Each CDR3 protein is one row after TCRdb ran MiXCR on the PCR reads. The sample has some 200,000 distinct CDR3 sequences, 9.7% seen once. The gene calls are TRBV20-1 and TRBJ1-5; a possible D gene is TRBD1 (6 bases). This TCR was sampled from a human donor who donated a stem cell graft to a child with SCID. The sequencing here drew on PBMCs from the stem cell graft donor, taken from the stem cell graft. CDR3 sequence: CSASGDKGDGQPQHF. The CDR3 DNA sequence: TGCAGTGCTAGTGGGGACAAGGGGGACGGTCAGCCCCAGCATTTT.